The 21 T cell receptor beta chains reported below all come from one sample, sequenced in a study of beta chain features in type 1 diabetes. The whole isolated RNA underwent reverse transcription, so sequencing captured expressed TCRB transcripts. Sequenced by immunoSEQ multiplex PCR; TCRdb stores in-frame clones only, minus some. The sample yields around 250,000 clones, 25% to 30% seen once. The source material was central memory CD4+ T cells from blood. The receptors stem from a man under 40 in good health.

The rearrangement joins TRBV11-2 to TRBJ2-4; 8 bases are a match to TRBD1. The germline CDR1 and CDR2 sequences are SGHAT and FQNNGV. This CDR3 spans 15 amino acids. Germline trimming cut 3 bases from V and 2 bases from J; bases unmatched to any gene: 3. This CDR3 is CASSFSGGPKNIQYF. DNA of the CDR3: TGTGCCAGCAGCTTCTCAGGGGGCCCCAAAAACATTCAGTACTTC.

As DNA, the CDR3 is TGCAGCGTTATGGGACAGTCGGGAAACACCATATATTTT. This gives the protein CSVMGQSGNTIYF. The chain combines TRBV29-1 with TRBJ1-3; 7 bases fit TRBD1. This CDR3 contains 13 residues. Germline loops: CDR1 SQVTM, CDR2 ANQGSEA. Germline trimming cut 5 bases from V and 4 bases from J; bases unmatched to any gene: 5. Supplemented by reference TRBV29-1 and TRBJ1-3, the full variable domain reads SAVISQKPSRDICQRGTSLTIQCQVDSQVTMMFWYRQQPGQSLTLIATANQGSEATYESGFVIDKFPISRPNLTFSTLTVSNMSPEDSSIYLCSVMGQSGNTIYFGEGSWLTVV.

A few counts support this clone. The V gene is TRBV30, the J gene TRBJ1-3; D is undetermined. The CDR3 is 11 amino acids. V gave up 4 bases and J gave up 7 bases, with 8 bases separating them. In germline, CDR1 is GTSNPN, CDR2 SVGIG (reference sequence). The CDR3 protein is CAWIFRNTIYF. CDR3 DNA sequence: TGTGCCTGGATATTTAGGAACACCATATATTTT.

J is TRBJ2-5 and V is TRBV7-2; 10 bases agree with TRBD2. Unmatched junction bases numbered 7, after V lost 4 bases and J lost 5 bases. Germline V CDR1 and CDR2: SGHTA, FQGNSA. The CDR3 sequence is 15 residues long. The CDR3 sequence: CASSSQISGRETQYF. The CDR3 DNA reads as TGTGCCAGCAGCTCCCAGATTAGCGGGAGGGAGACCCAGTACTTC.

This chain connects TRBV6-1 to TRBJ1-6, with D tentatively TRBD1 (5 bases). Germline CDR1 is MNHNS and CDR2 is SASEGT. The V and J ends lost 6 bases and 8 bases respectively, with 14 bases between them. The CDR3 sequence is 14 residues long. This chain's CDR3 is CASSLTKGDSPLHF. The CDR3 bases are TGTGCCAGCAGCCTTACCAAAGGGGATTCACCCCTCCACTTT.

There are a few counts of this clone. V is TRBV29-1 and J is TRBJ2-7, with 7 nucleotides matching TRBD1. Looked up from germline, CDR1 is SQVTM and CDR2 is ANQGSEA. The V segment lost 6 bases and the J segment 0 bases; nucleotides outside the gene matches: 8. CDR3 size: 14 residues. This chain's CDR3 is CSVTPGQFSYEQYF. In DNA form, the CDR3 reads TGCAGCGTGACTCCGGGACAGTTCTCCTACGAGCAGTACTTC.

V gene TRBV28 combines with J gene TRBJ2-5; D is possibly TRBD2 (5 bases). The V end was cut by 6 bases, the J end by 5 bases, with 10 bases between. From germline, CDR1 is MDHEN and CDR2 SYDVKM. The CDR3 extends over 12 amino acids. This chain's CDR3 is CASSLRAETQYF. The CDR3 DNA reads as TGTGCCAGCAGCCTGCGGGCCGAGACCCAGTACTTC.

V and J are TRBV5-1 and TRBJ2-3; no definite D call. The germline V gene encodes CDR1 SGHRS and CDR2 YFSETQ. Trimming took 1 base from V and 2 from J, leaving 11 bases between them. This CDR3 has 15 amino acids. The CDR3 loop is CASSLQPTNTDTQYF. CDR3 sequence (DNA): TGCGCCAGCAGCTTGCAGCCGACCAACACAGATACGCAGTATTTT.

This chain joins TRBV15 and TRBJ2-3; no reliable D call. The ends were cut back, 7 bases at V and 0 bases at J, with 8 bases in the middle. The germline gives CDR1 LNHNV, CDR2 YYDKDF (reference sequence). The CDR3 sequence is 13 residues long. In nucleotides, the CDR3 is TGTGCCACCAAGTTGGGGAGCACAGATACGCAGTATTTT. Its protein is CATKLGSTDTQYF.

This clone was observed a handful of times. The V call is TRBV2, the J call TRBJ2-1, with D tentatively TRBD2 (5 bases). Looked up from germline, CDR1 is SNHLY and CDR2 is FYNNEI. CDR3 size: 12 residues. The V end lost 8 bases, the J end lost 15 bases, and 20 bases lay between the germline ends. The DNA of the CDR3 is TGTGCCAGCCTCTTTTATGAGGGAGAACGGTTCTTC. This encodes CASLFYEGERFF.

In this sample, this clone turned up a few times. The V call is TRBV4-3, the J call TRBJ1-2; D possibly corresponds to TRBD1 (5 bases). This CDR3 comprises 12 residues. Germline V lookup: CDR1 LGHNA, CDR2 YSLEER. V was pared by 4 bases and J by 6 bases, with 9 bases between. Here the CDR3 reads CASSRGDHGYTF. Here the CDR3 DNA reads TGCGCCAGCAGCCGCGGGGACCATGGCTACACCTTC.

This clone was seen a handful of times. The chain carries TRBV11-3 and TRBJ2-5, with a possible D match to TRBD1 (5 bases). Germline V gene data show CDR1 as SGHNT and CDR2 as YENEEA. This CDR3 contains 17 residues. Trimming took off 0 bases at V and 2 bases at J, with 16 bases between the two ends. As DNA, the CDR3 is TGTGCCAGCAGCTTAGATGCGGCCCCAGCAGGGCAAGAGACCCAGTACTTC. Translated, it gives CASSLDAAPAGQETQYF.

The chain has TRBV7-9 and TRBJ2-7; D not resolved. This CDR3 region has 14 residues. The germline V gene has CDR1 SEHNR and CDR2 FQNEAQ (reference sequence). Trimming shortened V by 5 bases and J by 3 bases, and 14 bases separated the two germline ends. The CDR3 spells CASSRGVGIYEQYF. Written as DNA, the CDR3 is TGTGCCAGCAGCCGTGGGGTGGGAATCTACGAGCAGTACTTC.

This sequence joins TRBV18 and TRBJ1-5; D not certain. This CDR3 has 14 residues. Deletions cut 4 bases from V and 0 bases from J, with 7 bases between. Germline-derived CDR1 and CDR2 are KGHSH and LQKENI. In nucleotides, the CDR3 is TGTGCCAGCTCACTGGGTCATAGCAATCAGCCCCAGCATTTT. Translation gives CASSLGHSNQPQHF. The complete variable domain, with remaining parts taken from reference TRBV18 and TRBJ1-5, reads NAGVMQNPRHLVRRRGQEARLRCSPMKGHSHVYWYRQLPEEGLKFMVYLQKENIIDESGMPKERFSAEFPKEGPSILRIQQVVRGDSAAYFCASSLGHSNQPQHFGDGTRLSIL.

In its sample, this clone was seen a few times. V gene TRBV11-2 combines with J gene TRBJ1-4; the match to TRBD1 covers 8 bases. The germline CDR1 and CDR2 sequences are SGHAT and FQNNGV. The CDR3 loop spans 18 amino acids. V was pared by 5 bases and J by 3 bases, with 14 bases of the junction left unmatched. The CDR3 nucleotides read TGTGCCAGCAGCCCCAGGGGGCGCGTGGTTGGGTCTAATGAAAAACTGTTTTTT. Its translation is CASSPRGRVVGSNEKLFF. The variable domain in full, with the rest retrieved from reference TRBV11-2 and TRBJ1-4, is EAGVAQSPRYKIIEKRQSVAFWCNPISGHATLYWYQQILGQGPKLLIQFQNNGVVDDSQLPKDRFSAERLKGVDSTLKIQPAKLEDSAVYLCASSPRGRVVGSNEKLFFGSGTQLSVL.

V is TRBV28 and J is TRBJ2-1; D remains ambiguous. Trimming shortened V by 6 bases and J by 15 bases, and 15 bases separated the two germline ends. This CDR3 comprises 11 residues. Germline CDR1 MDHEN, CDR2 SYDVKM. CDR3 residues: CASSPGPNPFF. As DNA, the CDR3 is TGTGCCAGCAGCCCCGGCCCTAACCCGTTCTTC. The full variable domain, with the rest looked up from reference TRBV28 and TRBJ2-1, is DVKVTQSSRYLVKRTGEKVFLECVQDMDHENMFWYRQDPGLGLRLIYFSYDVKMKEKGDIPEGYSVSREKKERFSLILESASTNQTSMYLCASSPGPNPFFGPGTRLTVL.

The gene calls are TRBV6-6 and TRBJ2-3; 7 nucleotides match TRBD1. Trimming cost V 2 bases and J 10 bases; bases outside gene matches: 6. Per germline, CDR1 MNHNY and CDR2 SVGAGI (reference sequence). The CDR3 extends over 13 amino acids. In DNA form, the CDR3 reads TGTGCCAGCAGTTACACACAGGGGTCGGCGCAGTATTTT. Amino acids: CASSYTQGSAQYF.

V is TRBV5-6 and J is TRBJ1-1; D call uncertain. V was shortened by 1 base and J by 8 bases, with 9 bases between the two germline ends. Per germline, CDR1 SGHDT and CDR2 YYEEEE. The CDR3 has 12 amino acids. DNA for the CDR3: TGTGCCAGCAGCTTGCTAGGTAGCGAAGCTTTCTTT. It encodes CASSLLGSEAFF.

The V and J genes are TRBV5-1 and TRBJ2-3, with 7 bases lining up with TRBD2. The trim removed 2 bases at V and 4 bases at J, leaving 7 bases unmatched. CDR3 size: 15 residues. Germline V lookup: CDR1 SGHRS, CDR2 YFSETQ. The CDR3 DNA sequence: TGCGCCAGCAGCTTACGAGGGGACTACGCAGATACGCAGTATTTT. Its protein product is CASSLRGDYADTQYF.

This clone was observed a few times. The chain links TRBV5-1 to TRBJ2-4; 7 nucleotides line up with TRBD2. J was trimmed by 0 bases and V by 0 bases; bases with no gene match: 6. The CDR3 contains 17 residues. Germline lookup yields CDR1 SGHRS and CDR2 YFSETQ. The CDR3 coding sequence is TGCGCCAGCAGCTTGGCATTGGCTAGCGGAGCCAAAAACATTCAGTACTTC. Translation gives CASSLALASGAKNIQYF.

The CDR3 DNA follows: TGTGCCAGCAGCGGTATAGCGGTATCCTACAATGAGCAGTTCTTC. Protein sequence: CASSGIAVSYNEQFF. The chain has TRBV9 and TRBJ2-1, with a possible D match to TRBD2 (6 bases). CDR1 and CDR2 (germline): SGDLS, YYNGEE. The V and J ends lost 3 bases and 1 base respectively, with 11 bases between them. This CDR3 has 15 residues.